The 21 T cell receptor beta chains given below trace back to one sample, sequenced in a study of CD8 T cells in ankylosing spondylitis. TCRdb ran MiXCR on the 5' RACE reads and lists one entry per CDR3 protein. The sample yields roughly 130,000 distinct CDR3 sequences, 6% to 8.5% seen once. The sample comprised blood, either unsorted or a sorted T cell fraction (not recorded which). The receptor set was obtained from a male donor with ankylosing spondylitis or in good health (not recorded which).

This clonotype was recorded many times. The genes are TRBV12-3 or TRBV12-4 and TRBJ2-7; D is uncertain. V was cut by 1 base and J by 0 bases, with 7 bases left in between. This CDR3 has 14 residues. The DNA for the CDR3 is TGTGCCAGCAGTTTAGAGCGCAGCTCCTACGAGCAGTACTTC. It encodes CASSLERSSYEQYF.

J is TRBJ2-7 and V is TRBV15, with a tentative D call TRBD1 (6 bases). V was shortened by 8 bases and J by 7 bases, with 24 bases between the two germline ends. This CDR3 spans 15 amino acids. CDR1 is LNHNV and CDR2 is YYDKDF in the germline V gene (reference sequence). CDR3 sequence (DNA): TGTGCCACCCAAAAAACACAGGGTACGCTAGGGGAGCAGTACTTC. Amino acid sequence: CATQKTQGTLGEQYF.

This clonotype has a count of ten or more. The rearrangement uses TRBV5-1 and TRBJ2-1, with D possibly being TRBD1 (6 bases). The germline V gene has CDR1 SGHRS and CDR2 YFSETQ. V lost 0 bases and J 10 bases, leaving 8 bases between the germline ends. The CDR3 consists of 12 residues. The DNA of the CDR3 is TGCGCCAGCAGCTTGGTAACAGGGGAGCAGTTCTTC. Translated: CASSLVTGEQFF.

In this sample, this clonotype turned up many times. The chain is built from TRBV12-3 or TRBV12-4 and TRBJ1-2; 12 bases agree with TRBD1. J was trimmed by 7 bases and V by 3 bases; bases with no gene match: 6. The CDR3 is 15 residues long. CDR3 sequence (DNA): TGTGCCAGCAGTTTTAGGGACAGGGGGCGCGGTGGCTACACCTTC. It encodes CASSFRDRGRGGYTF.

This clonotype was seen at least ten times. V is TRBV6-1 and J is TRBJ1-2; TRBD1 aligns across 8 bases. V lost 8 bases, J lost 3 bases, and 2 bases stayed unmatched. CDR1 and CDR2 (germline): MNHNS, SASEGT. CDR3 length: 12 residues. The CDR3 nucleotides read TGTGCCAGCGGGGGACAGGACTATGGCTACACCTTC. Encoded protein: CASGGQDYGYTF.

The chain couples TRBV18 to TRBJ2-7; D is uncertain. Trimming removed 3 bases from V and 5 bases from J, with 11 bases in between. CDR3 length: 13 residues. Germline V CDR1 and CDR2: KGHSH, LQKENI. The DNA for the CDR3 is TGTGCCAGCTCACCCATTTTTGATAACGAGCAGTACTTC. It is translated as CASSPIFDNEQYF.

The V and J genes are TRBV3-1 and TRBJ2-7, with TRBD1 identical over 11 bases. CDR1 and CDR2 from the germline V gene are LGHDT and YNNKEL (reference sequence). The CDR3 contains 15 residues. The J segment lost 0 bases and the V segment lost 5 bases, leaving 3 bases of the junction unmatched. Written as DNA, the CDR3 is TGTGCCAGCAGCGGGGGACAGGGGGGCTCCTACGAGCAGTACTTC. As protein: CASSGGQGGSYEQYF.

The table lists this clonotype with many counts. The CDR3 region has the DNA TGTGCCAGCAAGTTGGGCCCAGATACGCAGTATTTT. Its protein product is CASKLGPDTQYF. The chain is built from TRBV6-1 and TRBJ2-3; D not resolved. Per the germline V gene, CDR1 is MNHNS and CDR2 is SASEGT. V lost 7 bases and J lost 4, with 9 bases in between. The CDR3 spans 12 residues.

This clonotype was detected ten times or more. This rearrangement joins TRBV5-5 to TRBJ2-2, with 7 bases lining up with TRBD1. CDR1 is SGHKS and CDR2 is YYEKEE in the germline V gene (reference sequence). The junction had 13 bases not matched to a gene; V was cut back by 4 bases and J by 7 bases. CDR3 length equals 16 residues. DNA of the CDR3: TGTGCCAGCAGCCTGATAGGGGGCGAGTATGTCGGGGAGCTGTTTTTT. Translation: CASSLIGGEYVGELFF.

This clonotype was seen repeatedly, ten times or more. CDR3 sequence: CASSLGGGEQAEQFF. CDR3 nucleotides: TGTGCCAGCAGCTTAGGCGGAGGGGAACAGGCTGAGCAGTTCTTC. The chain joins TRBV7-7 to TRBJ2-1; D is possibly TRBD2 (6 bases). This CDR3 is 15 amino acids long. The ends were cut back, 1 base at V and 9 bases at J, with 16 bases in the middle. CDR1 is SSHAT and CDR2 is FNYEAQ in the germline V gene (reference sequence). The full variable domain, with the rest looked up from reference TRBV7-7 and TRBJ2-1, is GAGVSQSPRYKVTKRGQDVTLRCDPISSHATLYWYQQALGQGPEFLTYFNYEAQPDKSGLPSDRFSAERPEGSISTLTIQRTEQRDSAMYRCASSLGGGEQAEQFFGPGTRLTVL.

At least ten counts were recorded for this clonotype. The gene calls are TRBV7-9 and TRBJ2-3; D uncertain. Per germline, CDR1 SEHNR and CDR2 FQNEAQ (reference sequence). Deletions cut 5 bases from V and 4 bases from J, with 13 bases between. This CDR3 region has 14 residues. The DNA for the CDR3 is TGTGCCAGCAGCCCACGTTTGGGGTCAGATACGCAGTATTTT. This sequence encodes CASSPRLGSDTQYF.

A word on this clonotype: This may be a read error, as it is one base from a much larger clone. The chain joins TRBV7-2 to TRBJ2-2; D might be TRBD1 or TRBD2, each matching 5 bases. Germline CDR1 and CDR2: SGHTA and FQGNSA. The CDR3 totals 16 residues. CDR3 DNA sequence: TGTGCCAGCAGCTTAGTGCAGGGTGGAAACACCGGGGAGCTGATTTTT. Its protein is CASSLVQGGNTGELIF.

This clonotype has ten or more counts. The V gene is TRBV5-1, the J gene TRBJ2-1; D is ambiguous. CDR1 SGHRS and CDR2 YFSETQ come from the germline V gene. The length of the CDR3 is 13 residues. V lost 2 bases and J 6 bases, leaving 9 bases between the germline ends. CDR3: CASSFQGSNEQFF. CDR3 coding DNA: TGCGCCAGCAGCTTCCAAGGGTCCAATGAGCAGTTCTTC.

This clonotype was observed at least ten times. This sequence joins TRBV12-3 or TRBV12-4 and TRBJ2-3; 10 bases map to TRBD2. The CDR3 is 14 amino acids. V shed 4 bases, J shed 4 bases, and the junction held 2 bases outside the gene matches. CDR3 sequence (DNA): TGTGCCAGCAGTTCCCTAGCGGGGGCAGATACGCAGTATTTT. It is translated as CASSSLAGADTQYF.

At least ten counts were recorded for this clonotype. The rearrangement links TRBV19 to TRBJ2-7; tentatively, D is TRBD1 or TRBD2 (5 bases each). CDR1 and CDR2 (germline): LNHDA, SQIVND (reference sequence). The V gene lost 4 bases and the J gene lost 4 bases, with 14 bases spanning the gap. The CDR3 totals 14 residues. In DNA, the CDR3 is TGTGCCAGTAGTACTAGGGACGTAGTATACGAGCAGTACTTC. This encodes CASSTRDVVYEQYF.

This clonotype was picked up many times. This rearrangement joins TRBV30 to TRBJ2-1, with D uncertain. Trimming shortened V by 6 bases and J by 1 base, and 16 bases separated the two germline ends. The CDR3 has 15 residues. The germline CDR1 and CDR2 sequences are GTSNPN and SVGIG (reference sequence). CDR3 sequence: CACIGRKFSYNEQFF. The DNA for the CDR3 is TGTGCCTGTATTGGACGCAAGTTTTCCTACAATGAGCAGTTCTTC.

Ten or more counts support this clonotype. The V and J genes are TRBV7-9 and TRBJ1-4; D not certain. Germline V lookup: CDR1 SEHNR, CDR2 FQNEAQ (reference sequence). CDR3 size: 15 residues. The V end was cut by 0 bases, the J end by 4 bases, with 9 bases between. This CDR3 reads CASSLAHSVNEKLFF. As DNA, the CDR3 is TGTGCCAGCAGCTTAGCCCACAGCGTTAATGAAAAACTGTTTTTT.

This chain joins TRBV19 and TRBJ2-1, with TRBD2 matching over 8 bases. With V trimmed by 0 bases and J by 7 bases, 5 bases remained unmatched. Per germline, CDR1 LNHDA and CDR2 SQIVND (reference sequence). This CDR3 comprises 15 residues. The CDR3 region is CASSIDGGGRNEQFF. The CDR3 region has the DNA TGTGCCAGTAGTATAGACGGGGGGGGCAGGAATGAGCAGTTCTTC.

This clonotype occurred many times. V gene TRBV4-3 combines with J gene TRBJ2-1; 13 nucleotides match TRBD2. There are 15 residues in the CDR3. Germline V gene lookup returns CDR1 LGHNA and CDR2 YSLEER. J was trimmed by 5 bases and V by 4 bases; bases with no gene match: 2. CDR3 protein: CASSRGTSGNNEQFF. DNA of the CDR3: TGCGCCAGCAGCCGCGGGACTAGCGGGAACAATGAGCAGTTCTTC.

This clonotype was counted at least ten times. The chain couples TRBV11-2 to TRBJ1-4, with 7 bases aligning to TRBD1. The CDR3 loop spans 16 amino acids. CDR1 is SGHAT and CDR2 is FQNNGV in the germline V gene. Losses at the gene ends were 4 bases for V and 8 bases for J; bases not matched to a gene: 13. The CDR3 protein is CASSSGPGGRWEKLFF. The CDR3 region has the DNA TGTGCCAGCAGCTCCGGCCCAGGGGGTCGTTGGGAAAAACTGTTTTTT.

This clonotype has a count of ten or more. The rearrangement links TRBV29-1 to TRBJ2-7; TRBD1 is a possible D gene (6 bases). The CDR3 is 11 residues long. Germline V gives CDR1 SQVTM, CDR2 ANQGSEA. The V and J ends lost 7 bases and 1 base respectively, with 8 bases between them. As DNA, the CDR3 is TGCAGCGCACAGGGTTCCTACGAGCAGTACTTC. The encoded protein is CSAQGSYEQYF.